This T cell receptor beta chain was sequenced for a study of control samples from healthy donors and cancer patients. Sequenced by immunoSEQ multiplex PCR; TCRdb stores in-frame clones only, minus some. In the table there are 170,000 or so clones, 85% to 95% of which are singletons. This CDR3 is built from 13 residues. Germline V gene data show CDR1 as SGHNT and CDR2 as YYREEE (reference sequence). Trimming took off 3 bases at V and 3 bases at J, with 7 bases between the two ends. The specimen was blood. The TCR originated in a man between 18 and 35 years old in good health. This chain uses TRBV5-4 with TRBJ1-5; D is uncertain. CDR3 residues: CASSWGDNQPQHF. In DNA, the CDR3 is TGTGCCAGCAGCTGGGGAGACAATCAGCCCCAGCATTTT.